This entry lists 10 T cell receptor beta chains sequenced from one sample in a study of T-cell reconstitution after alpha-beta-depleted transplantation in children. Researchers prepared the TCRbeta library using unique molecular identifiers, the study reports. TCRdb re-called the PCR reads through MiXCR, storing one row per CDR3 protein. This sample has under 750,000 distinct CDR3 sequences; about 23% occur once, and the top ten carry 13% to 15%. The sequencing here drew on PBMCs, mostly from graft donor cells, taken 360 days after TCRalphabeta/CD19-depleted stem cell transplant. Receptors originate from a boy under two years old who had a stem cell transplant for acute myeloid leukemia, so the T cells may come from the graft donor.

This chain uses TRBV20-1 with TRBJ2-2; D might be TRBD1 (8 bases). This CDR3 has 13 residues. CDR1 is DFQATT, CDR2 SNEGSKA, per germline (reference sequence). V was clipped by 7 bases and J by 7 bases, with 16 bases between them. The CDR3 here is CSVQQGGYGELFF. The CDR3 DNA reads TGCAGTGTTCAACAGGGGGGGTACGGGGAGCTGTTTTTT.

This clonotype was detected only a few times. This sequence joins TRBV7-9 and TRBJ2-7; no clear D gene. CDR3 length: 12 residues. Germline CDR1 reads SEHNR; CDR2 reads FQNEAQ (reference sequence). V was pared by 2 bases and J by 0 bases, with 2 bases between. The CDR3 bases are TGTGCCAGCAGCTTAAGCTCCTACGAGCAGTACGTC. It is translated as CASSLSSYEQYV.

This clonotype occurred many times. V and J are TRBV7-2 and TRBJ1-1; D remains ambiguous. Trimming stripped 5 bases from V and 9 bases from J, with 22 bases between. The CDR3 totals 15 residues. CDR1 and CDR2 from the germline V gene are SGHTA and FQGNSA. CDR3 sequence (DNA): TGTGCCAGCAGCCTTCATCGGATCGGCACAGAAAAAGCTTTCTTT. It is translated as CASSLHRIGTEKAFF.

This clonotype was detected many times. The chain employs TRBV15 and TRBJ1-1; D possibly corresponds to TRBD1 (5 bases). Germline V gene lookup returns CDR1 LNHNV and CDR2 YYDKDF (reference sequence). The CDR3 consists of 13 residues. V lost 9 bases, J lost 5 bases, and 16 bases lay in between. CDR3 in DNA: TGTGCCACTATAATGGCGGGGGGGACTGAAGCTTTCTTT. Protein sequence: CATIMAGGTEAFF.

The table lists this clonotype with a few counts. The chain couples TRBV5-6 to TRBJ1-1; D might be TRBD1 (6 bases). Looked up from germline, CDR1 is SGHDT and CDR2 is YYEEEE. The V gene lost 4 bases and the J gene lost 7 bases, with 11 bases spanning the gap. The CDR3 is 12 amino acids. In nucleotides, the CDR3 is TGTGCCAGCAGCATCCAGGGGCGTGAAGCTTTCTTT. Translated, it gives CASSIQGREAFF.

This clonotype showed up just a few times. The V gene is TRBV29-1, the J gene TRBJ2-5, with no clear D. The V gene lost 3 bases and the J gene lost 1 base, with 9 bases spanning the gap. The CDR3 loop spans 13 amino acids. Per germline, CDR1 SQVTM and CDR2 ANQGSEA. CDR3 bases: TGCAGCGTTGACGTGGCGATCCAAGAGACCCAGTACTTC. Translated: CSVDVAIQETQYF.

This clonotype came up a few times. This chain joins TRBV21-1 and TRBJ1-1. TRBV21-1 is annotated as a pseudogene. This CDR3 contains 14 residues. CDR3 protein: CASSNSSMNTEAFF. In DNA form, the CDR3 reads TGTGCCAGCAGCAACTCCTCCATGAACACTGAAGCTTTCTTT.

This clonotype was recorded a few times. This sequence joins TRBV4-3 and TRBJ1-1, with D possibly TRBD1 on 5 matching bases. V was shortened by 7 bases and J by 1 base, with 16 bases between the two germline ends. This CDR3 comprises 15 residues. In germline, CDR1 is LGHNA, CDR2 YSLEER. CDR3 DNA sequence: TGCGCCAGCACCAAGACAGAGGATGCGAACACTGAAGCTTTCTTT. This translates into CASTKTEDANTEAFF.

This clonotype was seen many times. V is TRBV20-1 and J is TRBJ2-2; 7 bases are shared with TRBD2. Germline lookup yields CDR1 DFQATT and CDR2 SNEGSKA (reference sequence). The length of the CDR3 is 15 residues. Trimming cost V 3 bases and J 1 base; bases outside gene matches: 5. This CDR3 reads CSASVLAENTGELFF. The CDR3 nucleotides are TGCAGTGCTAGTGTTCTAGCGGAGAACACCGGGGAGCTGTTTTTT.

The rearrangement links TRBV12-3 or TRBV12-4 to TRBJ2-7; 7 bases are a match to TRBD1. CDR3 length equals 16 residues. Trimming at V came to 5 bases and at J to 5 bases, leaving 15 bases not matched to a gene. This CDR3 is CASSPTFTGDVHEQYV. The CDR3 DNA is TGTGCCAGCAGTCCGACCTTTACAGGGGATGTACACGAGCAGTACGTC.